This T cell receptor beta chain was recorded in a study of blood T cell repertoires in COVID-19 (dated by TCRdb to about 2020). The study in broad terms: The collaborator samples originated in the United States, Italy and Spain and spanned the acute and convalescent phases of COVID-19. The prospective study material was composed of cDNA or gDNA derived from T cells, B-cell-depleted T cells, or PBMCs. Deeply sampled blood TCRbeta repertoires from subjects exposed to, actively infected with, or recovered from COVID-19 were included in the dataset. A freely available public database, intended as a resource for researchers studying the immune response to SARS-CoV-2, is where the repertoires were released. Samples were obtained from the ongoing ImmuneRACE study (first 160 participants) and from 1,254 subjects provided by 6 global collaborators. The sample metadata nearly always contained a de-identified subject ID, COVID-19 status, age in years and sex. Where available, HLA class I and class II types were obtained from metadata supplied by the sample provider rather than from assay-based typing.

Ends trimmed: V by 2 bases, J by 5 bases; bases unmatched to a gene: 7. Looking up the germline V gene yields CDR1 SGHTS and CDR2 YDEGEE. The CDR3 contains 17 residues, cysteine and phenylalanine counted. Only the CDR3 portion is preserved as DNA: 51 bases, with reading frame beginning at the first base. The sample holds one count of this clone. Its antigen is not yet known. It has no much larger one-base neighbor in the sample; base qualities were not kept. One collaborating source in Seattle enrolled patients during active infection and followed them longitudinally through the course of disease. Collaborating institutions collected whole blood in K2EDTA tubes following their own protocols. For TCRbeta analysis, collaborators shipped samples in one of three forms: frozen whole blood, isolated PBMCs, or DNA extracted from either of those sample types. The research as a whole found: How much clinical and demographic metadata was included differed by source and by participant, and the metadata was provided uncurated.

The immunoSEQ Assay, a bias-controlled multiplex PCR, was used to amplify TCRbeta CDR3 regions from genomic DNA. The paper's processing steps were these. Nucleated cell counts per sample were estimated from amplification of reference gene primers within the assay. To quantify the absolute abundance of each unique TCRbeta CDR3 rearrangement, sequence reads were collapsed and filtered. Productive Simpson clonality was computed per sample as the square root of Simpson's diversity index over productive rearrangements. Held by TCRdb, this immuneACCESS table contains in-frame sequences only and omits some clones. Under half of the omission traces to an unresolved V gene where checked; the cause of the rest is unknown. The V and J calls and clone size are taken from that table; D and trimming were inferred from the DNA. The sample table records around 120,000 clones; 90% of these occur just once. The ten largest clones add up to 3.5% to 4.5% of the sample.

Recombination connected TRBV5-8 to TRBJ2-3, with 14 central nucleotides matching TRBD2. The sequenced sample was peripheral blood. The clonotype comes from a woman aged 60-75 years with COVID-19, enrolled during active disease. The CDR3 protein: CASSFPTSGGVEDTQYF. The sequence in DNA is TGTGCCAGCAGCTTTCCGACTAGCGGGGGGGTGGAAGATACGCAGTATTTT.